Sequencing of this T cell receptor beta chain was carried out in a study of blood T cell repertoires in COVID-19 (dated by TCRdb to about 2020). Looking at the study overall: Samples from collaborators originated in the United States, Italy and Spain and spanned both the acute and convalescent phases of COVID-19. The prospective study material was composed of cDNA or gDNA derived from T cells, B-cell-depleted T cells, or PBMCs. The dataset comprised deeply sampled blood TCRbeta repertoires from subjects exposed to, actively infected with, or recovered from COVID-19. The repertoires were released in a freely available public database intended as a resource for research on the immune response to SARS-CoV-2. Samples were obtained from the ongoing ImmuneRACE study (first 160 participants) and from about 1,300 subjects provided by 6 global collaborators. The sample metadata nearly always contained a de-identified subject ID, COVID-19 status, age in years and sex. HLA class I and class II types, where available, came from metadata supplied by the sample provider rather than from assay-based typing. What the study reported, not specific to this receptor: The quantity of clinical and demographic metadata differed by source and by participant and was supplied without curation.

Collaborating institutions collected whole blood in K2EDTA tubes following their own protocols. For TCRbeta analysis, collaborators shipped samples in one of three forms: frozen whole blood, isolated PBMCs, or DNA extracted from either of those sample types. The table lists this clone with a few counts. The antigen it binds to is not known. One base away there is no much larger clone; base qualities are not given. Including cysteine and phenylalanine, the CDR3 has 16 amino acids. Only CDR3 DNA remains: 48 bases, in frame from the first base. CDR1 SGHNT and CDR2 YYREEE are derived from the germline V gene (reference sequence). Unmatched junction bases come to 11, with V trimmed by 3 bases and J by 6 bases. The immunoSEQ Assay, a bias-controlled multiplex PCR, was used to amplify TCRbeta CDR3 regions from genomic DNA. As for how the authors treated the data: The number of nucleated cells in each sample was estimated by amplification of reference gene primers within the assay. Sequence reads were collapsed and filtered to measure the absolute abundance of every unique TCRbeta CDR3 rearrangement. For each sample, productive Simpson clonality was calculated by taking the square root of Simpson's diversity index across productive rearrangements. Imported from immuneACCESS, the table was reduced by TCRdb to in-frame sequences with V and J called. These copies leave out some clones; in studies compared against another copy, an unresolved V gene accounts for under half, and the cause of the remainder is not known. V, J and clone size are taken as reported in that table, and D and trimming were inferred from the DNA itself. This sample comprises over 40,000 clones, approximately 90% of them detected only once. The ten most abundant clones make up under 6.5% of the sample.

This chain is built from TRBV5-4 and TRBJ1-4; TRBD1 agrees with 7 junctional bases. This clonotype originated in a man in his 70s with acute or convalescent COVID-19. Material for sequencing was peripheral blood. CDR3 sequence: CASSSSGGGNDEKLFF. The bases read TGTGCCAGCAGCTCCTCGGGAGGGGGCAATGATGAAAAACTGTTTTTT. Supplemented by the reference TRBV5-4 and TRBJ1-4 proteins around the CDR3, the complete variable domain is ETGVTQSPTHLIKTRGQQVTLRCSSQSGHNTVSWYQQALGQGPQFIFQYYREEENGRGNFPPRFSGLQFPNYSSELNVNALELDDSALYLCASSSSGGGNDEKLFFGSGTQLSVL.